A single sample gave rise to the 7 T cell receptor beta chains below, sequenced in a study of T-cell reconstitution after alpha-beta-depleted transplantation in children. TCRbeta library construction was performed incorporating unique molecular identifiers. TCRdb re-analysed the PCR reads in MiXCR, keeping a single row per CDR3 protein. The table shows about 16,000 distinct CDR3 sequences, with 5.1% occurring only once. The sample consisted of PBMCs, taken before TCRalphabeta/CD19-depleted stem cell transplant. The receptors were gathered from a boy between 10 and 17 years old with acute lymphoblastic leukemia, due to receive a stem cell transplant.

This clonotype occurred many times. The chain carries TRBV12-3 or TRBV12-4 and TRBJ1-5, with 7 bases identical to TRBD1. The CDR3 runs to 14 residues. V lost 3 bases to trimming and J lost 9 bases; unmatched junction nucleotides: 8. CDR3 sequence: CASSFGPNRGPQHF. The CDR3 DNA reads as TGTGCCAGCAGTTTCGGGCCTAACAGGGGGCCCCAGCATTTT.

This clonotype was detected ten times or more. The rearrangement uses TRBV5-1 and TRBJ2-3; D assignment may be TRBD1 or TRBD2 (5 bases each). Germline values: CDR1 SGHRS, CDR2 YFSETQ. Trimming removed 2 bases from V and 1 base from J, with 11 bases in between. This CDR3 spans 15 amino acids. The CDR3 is CASSFAGTGTDTQYF. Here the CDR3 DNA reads TGCGCCAGCAGCTTTGCAGGGACGGGCACAGATACGCAGTATTTT.

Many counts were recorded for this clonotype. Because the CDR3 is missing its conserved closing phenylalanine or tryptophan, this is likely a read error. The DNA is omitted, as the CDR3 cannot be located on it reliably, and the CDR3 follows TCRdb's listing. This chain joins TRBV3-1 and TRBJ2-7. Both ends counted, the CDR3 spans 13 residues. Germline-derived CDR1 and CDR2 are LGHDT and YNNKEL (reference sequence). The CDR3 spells CASSQGAPPTSFL.

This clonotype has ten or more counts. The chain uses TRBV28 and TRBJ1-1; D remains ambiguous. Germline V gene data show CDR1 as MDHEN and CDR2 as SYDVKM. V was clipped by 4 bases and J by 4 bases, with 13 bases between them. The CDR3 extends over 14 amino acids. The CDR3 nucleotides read TGTGCCAGCAGTTCTGTCGGCTCGGGCACTGAAGCTTTCTTT. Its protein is CASSSVGSGTEAFF.

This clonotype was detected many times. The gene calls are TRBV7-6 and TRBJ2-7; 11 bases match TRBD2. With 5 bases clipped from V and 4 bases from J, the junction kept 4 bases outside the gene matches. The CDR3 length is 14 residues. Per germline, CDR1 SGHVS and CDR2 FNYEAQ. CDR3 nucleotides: TGTGCCAGCAGCGTCGGGACTAGCGGTTACGAGCAGTACTTC. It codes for CASSVGTSGYEQYF.

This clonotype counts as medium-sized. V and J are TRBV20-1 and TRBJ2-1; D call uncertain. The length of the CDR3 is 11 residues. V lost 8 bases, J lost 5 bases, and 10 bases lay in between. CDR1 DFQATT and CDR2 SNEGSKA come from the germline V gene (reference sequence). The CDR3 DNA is TGCAGTCCTGACGCGGACAATGAGCAGTTCTTC. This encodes CSPDADNEQFF.

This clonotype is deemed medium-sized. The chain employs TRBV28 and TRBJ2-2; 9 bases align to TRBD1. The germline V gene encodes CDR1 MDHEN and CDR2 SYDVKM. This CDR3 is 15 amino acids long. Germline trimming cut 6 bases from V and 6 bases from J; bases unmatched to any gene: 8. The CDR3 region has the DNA TGTGCCAGCAGGGACAGGGGTCGGAAGGCCGGGGAGCTGTTTTTT. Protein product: CASRDRGRKAGELFF.